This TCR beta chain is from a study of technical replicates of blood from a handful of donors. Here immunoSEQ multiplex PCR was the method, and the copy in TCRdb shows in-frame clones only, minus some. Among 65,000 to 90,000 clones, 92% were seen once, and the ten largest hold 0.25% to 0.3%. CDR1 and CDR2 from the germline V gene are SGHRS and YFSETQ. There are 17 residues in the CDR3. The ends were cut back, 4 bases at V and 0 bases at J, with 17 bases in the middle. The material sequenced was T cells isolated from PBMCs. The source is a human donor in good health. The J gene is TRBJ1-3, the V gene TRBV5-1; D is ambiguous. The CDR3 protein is CASSPARGLSSGNTIYF. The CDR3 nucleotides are TGCGCCAGCAGCCCGGCGAGAGGCCTAAGCTCTGGAAACACCATATATTTT.